A single TCR beta chain is shown here with its context. CDR1 is MNHNY and CDR2 is SVGAGI in the germline V gene (reference sequence). The CDR3 sequence is 14 residues long. Unmatched junction bases numbered 11, after V lost 10 bases and J lost 7 bases. The data derive from a study of blood T cell repertoires in COVID-19. Libraries were prepared by immunoSEQ multiplex PCR; TCRdb keeps only in-frame clonotypes and omits some of them. The data contain under 250,000 clones, roughly four fifths of them seen just once; the ten biggest clones take up about 12%. The clonotype originates from a woman between 40 and 55 years old with acute or convalescent COVID-19. Sequencing used peripheral blood. The rearrangement uses TRBV6-6 and TRBJ2-7; 12 bases line up with TRBD1. The CDR3 here is CATLGGQGAREQYF. Here the CDR3 DNA reads TGTGCCACCCTAGGGGGACAGGGGGCAAGGGAGCAGTACTTC.